This T cell receptor (beta chain) appears in the sequencing data of a study of beta chain features in type 1 diabetes. General study points: Across all four CD4+ subsets, people with type 1 diabetes showed modestly shorter TCRB CDR3s.

The germline gives CDR1 SGHAT, CDR2 FQNNGV. J was trimmed by 9 bases and V by 3 bases; bases with no gene match: 6. The CDR3 totals 15 residues. TCRB transcripts that were expressed got sequenced, as all of the isolated RNA had been reverse transcribed. The assay was immunoSEQ multiplex PCR, and TCRdb's table has in-frame clones only and misses some. The sample yields 200,000 to 250,000 clones, 11% to 15% seen once. The sample holds a few counts of this clone. No antigen is known for it. The TCR comes from a young man with type 1 diabetes. Sample: naive CD4+ T cells from blood. This chain uses TRBV11-2 with TRBJ2-1, with TRBD2 matching 12 bases. As DNA, the CDR3 is TGTGCCAGCAGCTTCCGACTAGCGGGAGTGGGTGAGCAGTTCTTC. Translating gives CASSFRLAGVGEQFF.